This section outlines one TCR beta chain sequence together with its context. These data come from a study of blood T cell repertoires in COVID-19. Between the trimmed V and J ends, which lost 2 bases and 4 bases, there was a span of 12 bases. The CDR3 totals 15 residues. The germline gives CDR1 MNHEY, CDR2 SMNVEV (reference sequence). Method: immunoSEQ multiplex PCR; TCRdb's copy keeps in-frame clones and lacks some. Altogether about 150,000 clones are present, 86% being singletons, with the ten largest covering about 3.5%. Input material: peripheral blood. This clonotype originated in a man aged 70 or older with acute or convalescent COVID-19. The chain joins TRBV27 to TRBJ2-1; D is perhaps TRBD1 (6 bases). As DNA, the CDR3 is TGTGCCAGCAGTTTAGGTCCTACAGGGTACAATGAGCAGTTCTTC. Translation gives CASSLGPTGYNEQFF.